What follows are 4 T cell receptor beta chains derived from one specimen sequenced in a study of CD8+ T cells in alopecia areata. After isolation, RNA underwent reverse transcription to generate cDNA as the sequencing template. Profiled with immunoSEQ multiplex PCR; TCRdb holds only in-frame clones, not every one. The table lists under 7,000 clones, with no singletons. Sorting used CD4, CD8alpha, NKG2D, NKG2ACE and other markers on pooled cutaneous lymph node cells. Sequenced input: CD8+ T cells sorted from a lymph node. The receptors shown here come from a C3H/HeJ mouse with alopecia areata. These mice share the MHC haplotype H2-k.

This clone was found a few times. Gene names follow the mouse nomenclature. CDR3: CASSSPIQDTQYF. The covered CDR3 bases are TGTGCTAGCAGTTCCCCAATCCAAGAC. The chain couples TRBV29 to TRBJ2-5; D unclear. The read stops 4 residues short of the end of the CDR3; the missing end is completed from the germline J gene. V was pared by 4 bases and J by 2 bases, with 7 bases between. The germline gives CDR1 MSHET, CDR2 SYDVDS. This CDR3 has 13 residues.

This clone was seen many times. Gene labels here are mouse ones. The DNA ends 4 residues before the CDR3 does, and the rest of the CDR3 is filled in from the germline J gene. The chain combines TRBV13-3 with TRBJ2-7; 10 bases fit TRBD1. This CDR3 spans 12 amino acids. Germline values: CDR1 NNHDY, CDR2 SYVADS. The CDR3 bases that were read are TGTGCCAGCAGCGGGACAGGGGAT. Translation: CASSGTGD. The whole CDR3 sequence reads CASSGTGDEQYF.

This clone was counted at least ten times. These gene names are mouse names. CDR3 DNA (partial): TGCACCTGCAGTGCGCCGACAGGGAGAAAC. Protein sequence: CTCSAPTGRN. From start to end, the CDR3 is CTCSAPTGRNTLYF. The rearrangement links TRBV1 to TRBJ2-4; 7 nucleotides match TRBD1. Read sequence stops 4 residues before the CDR3 end, and the germline J gene provides the missing end. CDR1 is NSQYPW and CDR2 is LRSPGD in the germline V gene (reference sequence). CDR3 length: 14 residues.

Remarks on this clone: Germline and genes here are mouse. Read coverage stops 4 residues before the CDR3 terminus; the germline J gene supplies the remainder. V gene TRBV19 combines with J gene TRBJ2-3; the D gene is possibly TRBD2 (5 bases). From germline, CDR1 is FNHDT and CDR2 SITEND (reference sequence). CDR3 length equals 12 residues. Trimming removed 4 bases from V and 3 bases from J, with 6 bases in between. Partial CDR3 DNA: TGTGCCAGCAGTTTGGGGGCAGAA. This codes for CASSLGAE. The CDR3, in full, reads CASSLGAETLYF.